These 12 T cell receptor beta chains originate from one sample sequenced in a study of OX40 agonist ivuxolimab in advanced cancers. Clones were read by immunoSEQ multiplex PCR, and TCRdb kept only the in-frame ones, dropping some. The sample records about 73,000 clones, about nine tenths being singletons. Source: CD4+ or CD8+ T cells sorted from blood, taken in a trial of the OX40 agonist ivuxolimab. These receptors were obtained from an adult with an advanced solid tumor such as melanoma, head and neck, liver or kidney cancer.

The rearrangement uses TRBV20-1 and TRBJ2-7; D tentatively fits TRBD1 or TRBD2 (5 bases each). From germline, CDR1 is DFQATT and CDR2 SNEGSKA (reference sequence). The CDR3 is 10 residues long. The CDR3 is CRPGGYEQYF. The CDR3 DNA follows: TGCAGGCCTGGGGGTTACGAGCAGTACTTC.

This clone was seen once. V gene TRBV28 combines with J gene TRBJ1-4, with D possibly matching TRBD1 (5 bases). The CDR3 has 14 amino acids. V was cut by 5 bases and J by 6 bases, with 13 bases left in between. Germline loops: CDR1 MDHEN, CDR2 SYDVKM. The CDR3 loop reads CASSPTGFDEKLFF. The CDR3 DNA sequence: TGTGCCAGCAGTCCAACAGGATTCGATGAAAAACTGTTTTTT.

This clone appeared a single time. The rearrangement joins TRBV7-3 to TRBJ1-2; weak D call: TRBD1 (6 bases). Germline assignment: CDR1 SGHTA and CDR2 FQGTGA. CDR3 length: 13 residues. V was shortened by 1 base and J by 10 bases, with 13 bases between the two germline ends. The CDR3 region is CASSLNRDLPYTF. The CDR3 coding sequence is TGTGCCAGCAGCTTAAACAGGGATCTTCCCTACACCTTC.

The CDR3 region is CASSYEGGIWGTEAFF. CDR3 bases: TGTGCCAGCAGTTACGAAGGGGGGATCTGGGGCACTGAAGCTTTCTTT. This chain links TRBV6-5 with TRBJ1-1; perhaps TRBD1 as D (6 bases). Trimming removed 2 bases from V and 4 bases from J, with 17 bases in between. The CDR3 is 16 amino acids. Germline values: CDR1 MNHEY, CDR2 SVGAGI.

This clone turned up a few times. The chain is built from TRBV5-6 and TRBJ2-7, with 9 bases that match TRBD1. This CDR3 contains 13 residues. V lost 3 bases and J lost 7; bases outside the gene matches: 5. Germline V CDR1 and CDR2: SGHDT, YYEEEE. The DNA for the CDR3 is TGTGCCAGCAGCTGGGGACAGGGCGGGGAGCAGTACTTC. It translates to CASSWGQGGEQYF.

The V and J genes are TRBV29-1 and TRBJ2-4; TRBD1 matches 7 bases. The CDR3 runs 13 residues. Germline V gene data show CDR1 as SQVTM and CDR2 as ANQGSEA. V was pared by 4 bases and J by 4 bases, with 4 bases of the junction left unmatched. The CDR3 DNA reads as TGCAGCGTTGTTAGGGACAGTAAAAACATTCAGTACTTC. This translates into CSVVRDSKNIQYF.

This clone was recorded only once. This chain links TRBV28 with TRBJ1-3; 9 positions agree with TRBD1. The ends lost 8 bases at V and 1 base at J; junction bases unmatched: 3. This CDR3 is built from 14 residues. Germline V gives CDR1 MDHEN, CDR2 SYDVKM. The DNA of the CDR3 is TGTGCCAGCCTTGGACAGGGGTCTGGAAACACCATATATTTT. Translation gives CASLGQGSGNTIYF.

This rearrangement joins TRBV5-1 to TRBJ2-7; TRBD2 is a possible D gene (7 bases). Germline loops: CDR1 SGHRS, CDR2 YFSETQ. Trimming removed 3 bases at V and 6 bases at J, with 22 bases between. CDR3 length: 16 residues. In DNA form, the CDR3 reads TGCGCCAGCAGCTGGGGGGGCGCGGGAGCAACTTCCGAGCAGTACTTC. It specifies CASSWGGAGATSEQYF.

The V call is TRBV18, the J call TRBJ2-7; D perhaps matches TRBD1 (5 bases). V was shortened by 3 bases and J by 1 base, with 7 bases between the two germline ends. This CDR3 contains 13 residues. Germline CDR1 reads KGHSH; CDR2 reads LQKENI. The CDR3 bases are TGTGCCAGCTCACCTCAGGGTTCCTACGAGCAGTACTTC. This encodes CASSPQGSYEQYF. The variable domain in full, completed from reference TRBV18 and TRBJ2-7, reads NAGVMQNPRHLVRRRGQEARLRCSPMKGHSHVYWYRQLPEEGLKFMVYLQKENIIDESGMPKERFSAEFPKEGPSILRIQQVVRGDSAAYFCASSPQGSYEQYFGPGTRLTVT.

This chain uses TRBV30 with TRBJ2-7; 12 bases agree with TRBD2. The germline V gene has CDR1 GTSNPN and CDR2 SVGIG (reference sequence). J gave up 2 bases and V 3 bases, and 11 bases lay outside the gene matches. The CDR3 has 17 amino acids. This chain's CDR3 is CAWRPNGLAGGPYEQYF. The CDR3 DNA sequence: TGTGCCTGGAGGCCGAATGGGCTAGCGGGAGGGCCCTACGAGCAGTACTTC.

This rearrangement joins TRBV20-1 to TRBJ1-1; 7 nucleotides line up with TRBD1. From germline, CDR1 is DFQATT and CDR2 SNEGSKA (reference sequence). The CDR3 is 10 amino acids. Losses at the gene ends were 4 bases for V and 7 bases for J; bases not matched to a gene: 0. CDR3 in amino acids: CSANRGEAFF. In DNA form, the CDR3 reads TGCAGTGCTAACAGGGGTGAAGCTTTCTTT.

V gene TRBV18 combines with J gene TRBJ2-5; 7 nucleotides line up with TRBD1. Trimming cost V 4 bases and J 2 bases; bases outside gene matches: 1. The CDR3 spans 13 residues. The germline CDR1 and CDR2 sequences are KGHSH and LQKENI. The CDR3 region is CASSLGQQETQYF. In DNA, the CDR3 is TGTGCCAGCTCACTGGGACAGCAAGAGACCCAGTACTTC. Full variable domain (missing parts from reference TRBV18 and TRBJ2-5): NAGVMQNPRHLVRRRGQEARLRCSPMKGHSHVYWYRQLPEEGLKFMVYLQKENIIDESGMPKERFSAEFPKEGPSILRIQQVVRGDSAAYFCASSLGQQETQYFGPGTRLLVL.